This TCR beta chain was observed in a study of blood T cell repertoires in COVID-19. Turning to the study itself: Specimens from acute and convalescent COVID-19 originated in the United States, Italy and Spain. T cells, B-cell-depleted T cells, or PBMCs provided the cDNA or gDNA that served as material.

Deletions cut 6 bases from V and 2 bases from J, with 12 bases between. The germline V gene encodes CDR1 SGHKS and CDR2 YYEKEE (reference sequence). The CDR3 is 14 amino acids. In the source study's methods: Estimates of nucleated cell counts were drawn from the amplification of reference gene primers. The data were produced by immunoSEQ multiplex PCR, yet TCRdb's version contains in-frame clones alone and is incomplete. For V, J and clone size, that table is used; D and trimming come from the DNA. The table has around 250,000 clones, roughly four fifths seen once. What was sequenced was peripheral blood. The chain uses TRBV5-5 and TRBJ1-3, with D possibly matching TRBD1 (5 bases). This sequence originates from an elderly woman with acute or convalescent COVID-19. CDR3 in amino acids: CASTQGTTGNTIYF. DNA of the CDR3: TGTGCCAGCACCCAAGGGACTACTGGAAACACCATATATTTT.